This T cell receptor beta chain was found in a study of tissue-resident memory T cells in lung cancer (dated by TCRdb to the late 2010s). For context, the study as a whole: Paired tumor TRM and tumor non-TRM populations from 10 lung cancer patients were compared by TCR beta-chain sequencing.

TCRdb shows the sequencer as Illumina MiSeq. The TCR sequencing libraries included unique molecular identifiers and were indexed using TruSeq single indexes. As for the original processing: TCR reads were mapped and error-corrected with MIGEC v1.2.7, then analyzed with VDJtools v1.1.7, both using default settings. Shannon-Wiener and inverse Simpson indices were computed in VDJtools to quantify repertoire diversity. A TCRbeta clonotype was defined as expanded when the clonotype met a frequency threshold of at least three. Across the roughly eleven patients, Wilcoxon rank-sum tests were used for the statistical comparisons of TCR diversity between tumor TRM and non-TRM populations. TCRdb reworked the public reads: Q25 trimming with fastp, MiXCR clone assembly, productive beta chains retained. For every CDR3 protein sequence, its rows merge into one entry that carries the most common genes and DNA. What appears here as the V and J calls and clone size reflects TCRdb's work, not the paper's. The sample yields roughly 270 distinct CDR3 sequences; under 20% were counted once. The ten largest account for roughly 32% of the sample.

Of note for this clonotype: There is no known antigen for this receptor. No per-base quality is available; no much larger clone lies one base away.

For this chain, trimming is 4 bases at the V end and 9 bases at the J end, and the number of junction bases without a gene match is 12. The CDR3 goes from the cysteine to the phenylalanine over 15 residues. Left in the record is the CDR3 DNA by itself, 45 bases read in frame from the first base. Taken from the germline V gene (reference sequence), the CDR1 and CDR2 loops are LGHDT and YNNKEL. Results the study describes overall, beyond this receptor: Compared with tumor non-TRM cells, tumor TRM cells had a significantly more restricted TCR repertoire, reflected in lower Shannon-Wiener and inverse Simpson diversity. Expanded clonotypes were found to constitute roughly 73% of tumor TRM repertoires on average, compared with roughly 48% of tumor non-TRM repertoires.

Sorting of CD8+ T cells according to CD103 expression was performed on a BD FACSAria-II, with the sorted cells collected directly into ice-cold TRIzol LS reagent. Lung tumor tissue was collected fresh at the time of surgical resection. Fresh cells were Fc receptor-blocked, then stained for CD45, CD4, CD3, CD8A and CD103, with DAPI used for live/dead discrimination. A miRNeasy kit was used to purify total RNA from sorted CD103+ and CD103- CD8+ T cells. Tumor-infiltrating CD8+ cytotoxic T cells were sorted by CD103 expression to separate tissue-resident memory (TRM) cells from non-TRM cells. The donors had treatment-naive lung cancer. Patients with respiratory malignancies who were newly diagnosed and untreated were prospectively recruited upon referral.

The sample comprised CD103- CD8+ T cells from lung tumor tissue. In the paper's terms, the cell subset or site label means: non-TRM CD8+ CTLs. Rearrangement joined TRBV3-1 to TRBJ2-1; TRBD2 lines up with 7 middle nucleotides. This clonotype was sampled from a human donor with treatment-naive lung cancer (subtype not recorded). The CDR3 region reads CASSPLGAGVGEQFF. In nucleotide form, the sequence is TGTGCCAGCAGCCCCCTGGGCGCGGGAGTAGGTGAGCAGTTCTTC.